A selection of T cell receptor beta chains follows, all from one sample in a study of blood T cell repertoires in COVID-19. Assay used: immunoSEQ multiplex PCR; TCRdb lists only in-frame clones, some missing. Of some 350,000 clones listed, 70% to 90% were seen once; the top ten hold around 3%. The sample was peripheral blood. The receptors derive from a human donor in a cohort sampled during active COVID-19. The CDR3 runs from the conserved cysteine through the conserved F or W. A D gene is named only where the DNA matches it firmly. Size is stated for part of the rows, as once, few or many counts, or as a class when the clone is expanded.

V gene: TRBV27
J gene: TRBJ1-5
D gene: NA
clone size: NA
CDR3 protein: CASSPRSSLGGQPQHF
CDR3 DNA: TGTGCCAGCAGTCCCCGTAGTAGTCTGGGCGGGCAGCCCCAGCATTTT

V gene: TRBV11-2
J gene: TRBJ1-1
D gene: TRBD1
clone size: few
CDR3 protein: CASSFTSGQGYTEAFF
CDR3 DNA: TGTGCCAGCAGCTTCACAAGCGGACAGGGCTACACTGAAGCTTTCTTT

V gene: TRBV19
J gene: TRBJ2-4
D gene: NA
clone size: NA
CDR3 protein: CASSIESWGRFSKNIQYF
CDR3 DNA: TGTGCCAGTAGTATAGAATCTTGGGGGCGGTTTTCCAAAAACATTCAGTACTTC

V gene: TRBV19
J gene: TRBJ1-1
D gene: TRBD1
clone size: NA
CDR3 protein: CASSIFQDRHTEAFF
CDR3 DNA: TGTGCCAGTAGTATTTTCCAGGACAGGCACACTGAAGCTTTCTTT

V gene: TRBV6-1
J gene: TRBJ1-5
D gene: NA
clone size: NA
CDR3 protein: CASSGNKGGAHQPQHF
CDR3 DNA: TGTGCCAGCAGTGGAAACAAAGGGGGGGCCCATCAGCCCCAGCATTTT

V gene: TRBV9
J gene: TRBJ1-2
D gene: TRBD1
clone size: NA
CDR3 protein: CASSVARGLTGSPYGYTF
CDR3 DNA: TGTGCCAGCAGCGTAGCTAGGGGACTGACAGGGAGTCCGTATGGCTACACCTTC

V gene: TRBV7-2
J gene: TRBJ2-3
D gene: NA
clone size: NA
CDR3 protein: CASSLGEQDFTDTQYF
CDR3 DNA: TGTGCCAGCAGCTTAGGGGAGCAGGATTTCACAGATACGCAGTATTTT

V gene: TRBV11-3
J gene: TRBJ2-1
D gene: TRBD2
clone size: NA
CDR3 protein: CASSAPSGREKDEQFF
CDR3 DNA: TGTGCCAGCAGCGCTCCCAGCGGGAGGGAAAAGGATGAGCAGTTCTTC

V gene: TRBV7-2
J gene: TRBJ2-2
D gene: TRBD1
clone size: NA
CDR3 protein: CASSLVGQPNTGELFF
CDR3 DNA: TGTGCCAGCAGCTTAGTGGGACAGCCGAACACCGGGGAGCTGTTTTTT

V gene: TRBV5-6
J gene: TRBJ2-7
D gene: NA
clone size: NA
CDR3 protein: CASRNRLHPYEQYF
CDR3 DNA: TGTGCCAGCAGGAACCGACTCCACCCCTACGAGCAGTACTTC

V gene: TRBV27
J gene: TRBJ2-7
D gene: TRBD1
clone size: NA
CDR3 protein: CASSRRQGSYEQYF
CDR3 DNA: TGTGCCAGCAGTCGCCGACAGGGGTCCTACGAGCAGTACTTC

V gene: TRBV7-3
J gene: TRBJ2-3
D gene: NA
clone size: NA
CDR3 protein: CASSLLVARSDTQYF
CDR3 DNA: TGTGCCAGCAGCTTATTAGTGGCTAGGTCAGATACGCAGTATTTT

V gene: TRBV4-2
J gene: TRBJ2-5
D gene: TRBD2
clone size: NA
CDR3 protein: CASSQGTSGRALETQYF
CDR3 DNA: TGTGCCAGCAGCCAAGGGACTAGCGGGAGGGCCCTGGAGACCCAGTACTTC

V gene: TRBV7-9
J gene: TRBJ2-5
D gene: TRBD2
clone size: NA
CDR3 protein: CASSLGRGGAGETQYF
CDR3 DNA: TGTGCCAGCAGCTTAGGGCGCGGGGGGGCCGGGGAGACCCAGTACTTC

V gene: TRBV13
J gene: TRBJ1-1
D gene: NA
clone size: NA
CDR3 protein: CASSRTEDTEAFF
CDR3 DNA: TGTGCCAGCAGCCGGACGGAGGACACTGAAGCTTTCTTT

V gene: TRBV25-1
J gene: TRBJ1-2
D gene: TRBD1
clone size: NA
CDR3 protein: CASSEWGRQGYGYTF
CDR3 DNA: TGTGCCAGCAGTGAATGGGGCCGACAGGGCTATGGCTACACCTTC

V gene: TRBV30
J gene: TRBJ1-2
D gene: TRBD1
clone size: NA
CDR3 protein: CAWTKQGVDGYTF
CDR3 DNA: TGTGCCTGGACGAAACAGGGGGTCGATGGCTACACCTTC

V gene: TRBV6-5
J gene: TRBJ2-1
D gene: TRBD1
clone size: NA
CDR3 protein: CASSYSNRGPYNEQFF
CDR3 DNA: TGTGCCAGCAGTTACTCGAATAGGGGGCCCTACAATGAGCAGTTCTTC

V gene: TRBV20-1
J gene: TRBJ2-1
D gene: TRBD2
clone size: NA
CDR3 protein: CSASPGTSGFGVGNEQFF
CDR3 DNA: TGCAGTGCTAGTCCCGGGACTAGCGGGTTCGGGGTGGGCAATGAGCAGTTCTTC

V gene: TRBV7-9
J gene: TRBJ2-2
D gene: TRBD2
clone size: NA
CDR3 protein: CASSLEAGGPLLNTGELFF
CDR3 DNA: TGTGCCAGCAGCTTAGAGGCGGGAGGGCCGCTTTTGAACACCGGGGAGCTGTTTTTT

V gene: TRBV5-1
J gene: TRBJ2-1
D gene: NA
clone size: NA
CDR3 protein: CASSLALSNEQFF
CDR3 DNA: TGCGCCAGCAGCTTGGCTCTCTCCAATGAGCAGTTCTTC

V gene: TRBV15
J gene: TRBJ1-4
D gene: TRBD1
clone size: NA
CDR3 protein: CATSRATGGDEKLFF
CDR3 DNA: TGTGCCACCAGCAGAGCAACAGGGGGCGATGAAAAACTGTTTTTT

V gene: TRBV2
J gene: TRBJ2-5
D gene: TRBD2
clone size: NA
CDR3 protein: CASSLAAEQETQYF
CDR3 DNA: TGTGCCAGCAGTCTAGCGGCAGAACAAGAGACCCAGTACTTC

V gene: TRBV28
J gene: TRBJ1-6
D gene: TRBD1
clone size: once
CDR3 protein: CASSSGQGDNSPLHF
CDR3 DNA: TGTGCCAGCAGTTCAGGACAGGGGGATAATTCACCCCTCCACTTT

V gene: TRBV19
J gene: TRBJ2-5
D gene: TRBD2
clone size: NA
CDR3 protein: CASSRGGDQETQYF
CDR3 DNA: TGTGCCAGTAGTAGGGGGGGAGACCAAGAGACCCAGTACTTC

V gene: TRBV5-1
J gene: TRBJ1-2
D gene: NA
clone size: NA
CDR3 protein: CASSLGQGTGYGYTF
CDR3 DNA: TGCGCCAGCAGCTTGGGGCAGGGGACCGGCTATGGCTACACCTTC

V gene: TRBV27
J gene: TRBJ2-3
D gene: NA
clone size: NA
CDR3 protein: CASKLSWQGHPWSTDTQYF
CDR3 DNA: TGTGCCAGCAAATTATCTTGGCAGGGACACCCTTGGAGCACAGATACGCAGTATTTT

V gene: TRBV6-5
J gene: TRBJ1-2
D gene: NA
clone size: once
CDR3 protein: CASSPTGRDYGYTF
CDR3 DNA: TGTGCCAGCAGTCCCACGGGCAGGGACTATGGCTACACCTTC

V gene: TRBV6-5
J gene: TRBJ1-6
D gene: NA
clone size: NA
CDR3 protein: CASTRSSYNSPLHF
CDR3 DNA: TGTGCCAGTACAAGGAGCTCCTATAATTCACCCCTCCACTTT

V gene: TRBV24-1
J gene: TRBJ2-1
D gene: TRBD1
clone size: NA
CDR3 protein: CATSDHPGTGGHNEQFF
CDR3 DNA: TGTGCCACCAGTGACCATCCCGGGACAGGGGGCCACAATGAGCAGTTCTTC